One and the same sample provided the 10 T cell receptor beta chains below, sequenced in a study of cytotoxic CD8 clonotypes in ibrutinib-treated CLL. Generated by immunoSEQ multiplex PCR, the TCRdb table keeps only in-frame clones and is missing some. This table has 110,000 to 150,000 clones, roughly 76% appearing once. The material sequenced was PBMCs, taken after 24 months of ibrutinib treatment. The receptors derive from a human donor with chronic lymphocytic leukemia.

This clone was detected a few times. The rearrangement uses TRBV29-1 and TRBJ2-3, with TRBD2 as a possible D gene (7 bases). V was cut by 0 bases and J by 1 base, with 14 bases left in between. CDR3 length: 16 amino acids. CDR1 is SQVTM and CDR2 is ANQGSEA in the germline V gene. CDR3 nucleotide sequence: TGCAGCGTTGAAGATTGGGGGGGCGCGGGCACAGATACGCAGTATTTT. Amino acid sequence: CSVEDWGGAGTDTQYF.

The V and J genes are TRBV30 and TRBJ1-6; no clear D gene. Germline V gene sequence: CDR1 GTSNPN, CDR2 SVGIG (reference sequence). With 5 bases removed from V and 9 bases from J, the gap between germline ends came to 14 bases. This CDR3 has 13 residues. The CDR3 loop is CAWGEDGGSPLHF. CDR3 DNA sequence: TGTGCCTGGGGCGAGGACGGAGGTTCACCCCTCCACTTT. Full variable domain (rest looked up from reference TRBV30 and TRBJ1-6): SQTIHQWPATLVQPVGSPLSLECTVEGTSNPNLYWYRQAAGRGLQLLFYSVGIGQISSEVPQNLSASRPQDRQFILSSKKLLLSDSGFYLCAWGEDGGSPLHFGNGTRLTVT.

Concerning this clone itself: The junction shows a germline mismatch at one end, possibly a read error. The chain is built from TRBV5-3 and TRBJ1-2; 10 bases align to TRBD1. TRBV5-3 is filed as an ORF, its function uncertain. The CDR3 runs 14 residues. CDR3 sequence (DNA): TGTGCCAGCAGCTGGGACAGGGGTTTCTATGGCTACACCTTC. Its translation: CASSWDRGFYGYTF.

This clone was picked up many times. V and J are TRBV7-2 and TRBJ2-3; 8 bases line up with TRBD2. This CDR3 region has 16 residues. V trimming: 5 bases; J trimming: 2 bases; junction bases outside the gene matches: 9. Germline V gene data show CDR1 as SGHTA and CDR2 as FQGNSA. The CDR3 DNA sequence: TGTGCCAGCAGCCCCCTCGGGGGGGGCCTCACAGATACGCAGTATTTT. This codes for CASSPLGGGLTDTQYF.

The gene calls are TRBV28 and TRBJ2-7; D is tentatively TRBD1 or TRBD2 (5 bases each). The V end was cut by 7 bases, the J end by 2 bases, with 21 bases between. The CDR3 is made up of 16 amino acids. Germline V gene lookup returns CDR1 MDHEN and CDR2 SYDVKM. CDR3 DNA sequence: TGTGCCAGCACCCTCCGGGGCAGAGGAGTAACCTACGAGCAGTACTTC. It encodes CASTLRGRGVTYEQYF.

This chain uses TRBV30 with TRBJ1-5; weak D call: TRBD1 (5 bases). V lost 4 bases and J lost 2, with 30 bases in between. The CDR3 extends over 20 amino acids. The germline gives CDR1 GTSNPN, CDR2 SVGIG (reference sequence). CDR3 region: CAWNALWGKGPKDGNQPQHF. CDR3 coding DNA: TGTGCCTGGAACGCCTTGTGGGGGAAGGGTCCCAAGGATGGCAATCAGCCCCAGCATTTT.

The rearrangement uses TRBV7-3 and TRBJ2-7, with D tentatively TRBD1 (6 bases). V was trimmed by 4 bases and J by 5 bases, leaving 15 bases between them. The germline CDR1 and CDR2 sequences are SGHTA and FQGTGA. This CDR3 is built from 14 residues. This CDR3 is CASSSTGLIHEQYF. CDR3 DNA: TGTGCCAGCAGCTCCACAGGGCTTATCCACGAGCAGTACTTC.

The CDR3 protein is CASSAGGAPNTEAFF. CDR3 DNA sequence: TGTGCCAGCAGCGCTGGCGGGGCCCCGAACACTGAAGCTTTCTTT. This sequence joins TRBV5-5 and TRBJ1-1; a weak D match, TRBD1 (5 bases). Per germline, CDR1 SGHKS and CDR2 YYEKEE (reference sequence). V lost 4 bases and J 1 base, leaving 14 bases between the germline ends. The CDR3 extends over 15 amino acids.

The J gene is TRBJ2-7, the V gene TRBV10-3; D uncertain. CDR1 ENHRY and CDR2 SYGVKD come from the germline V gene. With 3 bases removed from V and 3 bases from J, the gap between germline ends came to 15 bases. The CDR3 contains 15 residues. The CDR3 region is CAISDLRTVVYEQYF. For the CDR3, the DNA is TGTGCCATCAGTGACCTCCGGACGGTTGTCTACGAGCAGTACTTC.

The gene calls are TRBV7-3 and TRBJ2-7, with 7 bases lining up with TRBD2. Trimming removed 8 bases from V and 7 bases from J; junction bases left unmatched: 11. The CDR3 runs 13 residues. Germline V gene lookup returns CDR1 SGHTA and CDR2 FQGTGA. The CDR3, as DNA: TGTGCCAGCGGGGCCACTAGCGCGGGGGAGCAGTACTTC. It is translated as CASGATSAGEQYF.